Listed below are T cell receptor beta chains from one sample, sequenced in a study of siplizumab effects on memory and regulatory T cells. The assay was immunoSEQ multiplex PCR, and TCRdb's table has in-frame clones only and misses some. The sample carries approximately 94,000 clones, 91% recorded once. The sequenced sample consisted of CD4+ T cells sorted from blood. Every receptor here comes from a human donor in good health. CDR3s include the opening cysteine and the closing phenylalanine or tryptophan. The order of the fields is V gene, J gene, D gene, clone size, CDR3 protein, CDR3 DNA. The D gene is left open where the match is weak. Clone size is stated in some rows and not others, as once, few, many or a class when expanded.

>TRBV10-3|TRBJ1-3|NA|NA
CAISGPGGSGNTIYF
TGTGCCATCAGTGGCCCCGGGGGGAGTGGAAACACCATATATTTT
>TRBV11-2|TRBJ1-1|TRBD1|NA
CASKGQGEGEAFF
TGTGCCAGTAAGGGACAGGGGGAGGGTGAAGCTTTCTTT
>TRBV5-4|TRBJ2-5|NA|NA
CASSPRTSQETQYF
TGTGCCAGCAGCCCGCGGACAAGCCAAGAGACCCAGTACTTC
>TRBV7-2|TRBJ2-2|NA|once
CASSFSAADTGELFF
TGTGCCAGCAGCTTTTCAGCGGCGGACACCGGGGAGCTGTTTTTT
>TRBV10-3|TRBJ1-5|NA|NA
CAISEFRNQPQHF
TGTGCCATCAGTGAGTTCCGAAATCAGCCCCAGCATTTT
>TRBV6-4|TRBJ2-1|NA|NA
CASSVGRGDNEQFF
TGTGCCAGCAGTGTGGGGCGGGGCGACAATGAGCAGTTCTTC
>TRBV15|TRBJ2-7|NA|NA
CATSRDFLAMEQYF
TGTGCCACCAGCAGAGATTTCCTAGCGATGGAGCAGTACTTC
>TRBV7-3|TRBJ1-1|NA|few
CASSLTVNTEAFF
TGTGCCAGCAGCTTAACGGTGAACACTGAAGCTTTCTTT
>TRBV6-6|TRBJ1-1|NA|NA
CASEQGNTEAFF
TGTGCCAGCGAACAGGGAAACACTGAAGCTTTCTTT
>TRBV28|TRBJ2-6|NA|NA
CASSSLGSGANVLTF
TGTGCCAGCAGTTCACTAGGATCTGGGGCCAACGTCCTGACTTTC
>TRBV7-2|TRBJ2-7|NA|NA
CASSWGRSSYEQYF
TGTGCCAGCAGCTGGGGACGGAGCTCCTACGAGCAGTACTTC
>TRBV11-3|TRBJ2-7|NA|NA
CASSTAEIRVVEQYF
TGTGCCAGCAGTACCGCGGAAATCAGGGTAGTCGAGCAGTACTTC
>TRBV10-3|TRBJ1-1|TRBD1|once
CAISESIQGGANTEAFF
TGTGCCATCAGTGAGTCAATCCAGGGGGGGGCAAACACTGAAGCTTTCTTT
>TRBV7-6|TRBJ2-3|NA|NA
CASSLAGYEGRERTDTQYF
TGTGCCAGCAGCTTAGCGGGTTACGAGGGAAGAGAGCGCACAGATACGCAGTATTTT
>TRBV18|TRBJ2-3|TRBD2|NA
CASSPVTSGTDTQYF
TGTGCCAGCTCACCAGTGACTAGCGGCACAGATACGCAGTATTTT